The present T cell receptor beta chain was sequenced within a study of blood T cell repertoires in COVID-19. Study as a whole: PBMCs, B-cell-depleted T cells, or T cells provided the cDNA or gDNA that made up the material.

Between the trimmed V and J ends, which lost 3 bases and 11 bases, there was a span of 13 bases. CDR3 length: 12 amino acids. Repertoires were generated with immunoSEQ multiplex PCR, while TCRdb's copy carries only in-frame clones and drops some. The data contain 110,000 to 150,000 clones, under 85% of them singletons. This TCR derives from a man in his forties or fifties with active or convalescent COVID-19. What was sequenced was peripheral blood. The chain employs TRBV12-3 or TRBV12-4 and TRBJ1-1; D remains unclear. This CDR3 reads CASSLARSEAFF. In DNA, the CDR3 is TGTGCCAGCAGTTTGGCCAGGTCCGAGGCTTTCTTT.